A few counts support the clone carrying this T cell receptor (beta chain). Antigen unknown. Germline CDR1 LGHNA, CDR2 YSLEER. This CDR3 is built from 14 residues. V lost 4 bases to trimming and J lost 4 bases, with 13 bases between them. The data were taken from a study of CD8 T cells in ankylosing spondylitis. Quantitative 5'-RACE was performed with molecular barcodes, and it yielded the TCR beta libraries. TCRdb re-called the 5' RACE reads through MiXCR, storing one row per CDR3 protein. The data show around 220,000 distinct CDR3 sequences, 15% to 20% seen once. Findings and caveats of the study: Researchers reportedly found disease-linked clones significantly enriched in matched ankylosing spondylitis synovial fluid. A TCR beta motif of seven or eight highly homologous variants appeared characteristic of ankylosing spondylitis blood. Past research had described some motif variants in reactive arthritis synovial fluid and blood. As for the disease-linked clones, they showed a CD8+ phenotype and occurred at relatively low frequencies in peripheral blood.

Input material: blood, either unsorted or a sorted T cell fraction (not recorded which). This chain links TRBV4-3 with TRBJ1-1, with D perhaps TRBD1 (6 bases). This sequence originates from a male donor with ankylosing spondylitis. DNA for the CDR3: TGCGCCAGCAGCCCAGAGGGGGATGCCACTGAAGCTTTCTTT. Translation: CASSPEGDATEAFF.